The 7 T cell receptor beta chains reported below all come from one sample, sequenced in a study of cytomegalovirus exposure and HLA in healthy donors. The PCR had 60 Vbeta and 13 Jbeta primers. Profiling relied on immunoSEQ multiplex PCR, and the TCRdb table lists in-frame clones only, not all of them. The sample lists more than 150,000 clones, more than 85% seen once, with roughly 0.2% in the top ten. Sequencing was performed on PBMCs. These receptors all stem from a girl under three years old in good health and CMV-seronegative.

The rearrangement uses TRBV9 and TRBJ2-5, with D uncertain. This CDR3 region has 13 residues. Trimming took 4 bases from V and 5 from J, leaving 12 bases between them. The germline V gene has CDR1 SGDLS and CDR2 YYNGEE. The CDR3 here is CASSPDARETQYF. In DNA form, the CDR3 reads TGTGCCAGCAGCCCCGATGCCCGGGAGACCCAGTACTTC.

The V gene is TRBV5-4, the J gene TRBJ2-7; 7 bases match TRBD2. V trimming: 4 bases; J trimming: 5 bases; junction bases outside the gene matches: 6. CDR3 size: 13 residues. The germline gives CDR1 SGHNT, CDR2 YYREEE (reference sequence). The CDR3 sequence: CASSALREDEQYF. For the CDR3, the DNA is TGTGCCAGCAGCGCCTTACGGGAGGACGAGCAGTACTTC.

This clone was detected only a few times. The chain has TRBV4-2 and TRBJ2-3; D ambiguous. Trimming took off 0 bases at V and 8 bases at J, with 6 bases between the two ends. The CDR3 spans 12 residues. Germline CDR1 reads LGHNA; CDR2 reads YNFKEQ. CDR3 in DNA: TGTGCCAGCAGCCAAGATTCGGTTACGCAGTATTTT. It specifies CASSQDSVTQYF.

V and J are TRBV15 and TRBJ2-5, with 7 nucleotides matching TRBD1. V was pared by 0 bases and J by 1 base, with 5 bases of the junction left unmatched. The germline V gene has CDR1 LNHNV and CDR2 YYDKDF (reference sequence). The CDR3 sequence is 16 residues long. CDR3 DNA sequence: TGTGCCACCAGCAGAGATGATAGGGGGCCCCAAGAGACCCAGTACTTC. This translates into CATSRDDRGPQETQYF.

The chain couples TRBV18 to TRBJ2-5; D is undetermined. V lost 5 bases and J 3 bases, leaving 4 bases between the germline ends. Germline lookup yields CDR1 KGHSH and CDR2 LQKENI. The CDR3 totals 11 residues. The CDR3 here is CASSLEETQYF. The CDR3 bases are TGTGCCAGCTCATTAGAAGAGACCCAGTACTTC.

This clone was detected only once. This chain uses TRBV10-3 with TRBJ1-6; 8 bases align to TRBD1. Germline assignment: CDR1 ENHRY and CDR2 SYGVKD. V gave up 4 bases and J gave up 8 bases; unmatched junction bases: 16. The CDR3 consists of 18 residues. DNA for the CDR3: TGTGCCATCAGTGGCTACCCACAGGGGGTTGAGGTTGATTCACCCCTCCACTTT. Its protein is CAISGYPQGVEVDSPLHF.

J is TRBJ2-4 and V is TRBV19; 9 bases map to TRBD1. The CDR3 has 18 amino acids. The germline V gene encodes CDR1 LNHDA and CDR2 SQIVND (reference sequence). Trimming took 4 bases from V and 1 from J; bases not matched to a gene: 11. DNA for the CDR3: TGTGCCAGTAGTACCGGGACAGGGTGGATTGCGGCCAAAAACATTCAGTACTTC. Translated: CASSTGTGWIAAKNIQYF.